Presented here are 25 T cell receptor beta chains from one specimen sequenced in a study of blood T cell repertoires in COVID-19. The table came from immunoSEQ multiplex PCR; TCRdb's copy has only in-frame clones and leaves some out. The sample yields about 69,000 clones, 85% seen once. The sample was peripheral blood. These receptors were obtained from a man at least 80 years old with acute or convalescent COVID-19.

This chain links TRBV19 with TRBJ1-2, with 7 bases matching TRBD1. Germline loops: CDR1 LNHDA, CDR2 SQIVND (reference sequence). V was clipped by 0 bases and J by 8 bases; unmatched bases: 9. The CDR3 sequence is 15 residues long. CDR3 bases: TGTGCCAGTAGTATAGATCGCAAGTCAGGGGGAGGCTACACCTTC. Amino acids: CASSIDRKSGGGYTF.

The V and J genes are TRBV15 and TRBJ1-5, with unresolved D. V was cut by 0 bases and J by 0 bases, with 15 bases left in between. This CDR3 is 18 amino acids long. The germline CDR1 and CDR2 sequences are LNHNV and YYDKDF (reference sequence). The CDR3 DNA reads TGTGCCACCAGCAGAGATCGCGCGGTGGCATATAGCAATCAGCCCCAGCATTTT. This sequence encodes CATSRDRAVAYSNQPQHF. The full variable domain, rest sourced from reference TRBV15 and TRBJ1-5, is DAMVIQNPRYQVTQFGKPVTLSCSQTLNHNVMYWYQQKSSQAPKLLFHYYDKDFNNEADTPDNFQSRRPNTSFCFLDIRSPGLGDTAMYLCATSRDRAVAYSNQPQHFGDGTRLSIL.

J is TRBJ1-2 and V is TRBV7-2; D might be TRBD1 (6 bases). Germline V CDR1 and CDR2: SGHTA, FQGNSA. Trimming pared 0 bases from V and 4 bases from J, leaving 12 bases between. The CDR3 extends over 15 amino acids. The CDR3 coding sequence is TGTGCCAGCAGCTTAGCGGGACAATCTTTCTATGGCTACACCTTC. Amino acid sequence: CASSLAGQSFYGYTF.

The rearrangement uses TRBV15 and TRBJ1-2; D is undetermined. Germline-derived CDR1 and CDR2 are LNHNV and YYDKDF (reference sequence). The V end was cut by 3 bases, the J end by 7 bases, with 15 bases between. The CDR3 is made up of 14 amino acids. The CDR3 region has the DNA TGTGCCACCAGCAGGGGAGTGGGTCTAGGTGGCTACACCTTC. Translation gives CATSRGVGLGGYTF. Supplemented by reference TRBV15 and TRBJ1-2, the full variable domain reads DAMVIQNPRYQVTQFGKPVTLSCSQTLNHNVMYWYQQKSSQAPKLLFHYYDKDFNNEADTPDNFQSRRPNTSFCFLDIRSPGLGDTAMYLCATSRGVGLGGYTFGSGTRLTVV.

The chain uses TRBV21-1 and TRBJ1-1; TRBD1 is the table's D call, not checked against the DNA. TRBV21-1 represents a pseudogene. This CDR3 region has 16 residues. In DNA, the CDR3 is TGTGCCAGCAGCTCTATACTCAGGGGCCTGAACACTGAAGCTTTCTTT. It specifies CASSSILRGLNTEAFF.

CDR3 amino acids: CASSALSGITYNEQFF. CDR3 bases: TGTGCCAGCTCAGCACTTAGCGGGATCACCTACAATGAGCAGTTCTTC. The V gene is TRBV18, the J gene TRBJ2-1; 8 bases fit TRBD2. CDR3 length equals 16 residues. With V trimmed by 5 bases and J by 2 bases, 8 bases remained unmatched. Germline V lookup: CDR1 KGHSH, CDR2 LQKENI.

J is TRBJ2-7 and V is TRBV2, with D perhaps TRBD1 (5 bases). The length of the CDR3 is 14 residues. Germline lookup yields CDR1 SNHLY and CDR2 FYNNEI. V was shortened by 7 bases and J by 7 bases, with 20 bases between the two germline ends. In DNA form, the CDR3 reads TGTGCCAGCACCCGTAAGCACTCCCCAGGGGAGCAGTACTTC. This translates into CASTRKHSPGEQYF.

A single count supports this clone. This chain links TRBV5-1 with TRBJ1-1, with 9 bases lining up with TRBD1. Trimming cost V 4 bases and J 11 bases; bases outside gene matches: 18. Germline assignment: CDR1 SGHRS and CDR2 YFSETQ. CDR3 length equals 16 residues. CDR3 amino acids: CASSPEGTGRGSKAFF. In nucleotides, the CDR3 is TGCGCCAGCAGCCCGGAGGGGACAGGGAGGGGATCTAAGGCTTTCTTT.

This sequence joins TRBV7-8 and TRBJ2-1; perhaps TRBD1 as D (5 bases). CDR3 length equals 15 residues. Trimming stripped 2 bases from V and 8 bases from J, with 16 bases between. CDR1 SGHVS and CDR2 FQNEAQ come from the germline V gene. DNA for the CDR3: TGTGCCAGCAGCTTATCAGGGTTTGGCGGAGATGAGCAGTTCTTC. It encodes CASSLSGFGGDEQFF.

This chain links TRBV6-5 with TRBJ1-2; maybe TRBD1 (6 bases). Germline CDR1 MNHEY, CDR2 SVGAGI. Trimming stripped 3 bases from V and 0 bases from J, with 11 bases between. The CDR3 is made up of 15 amino acids. CDR3 DNA: TGTGCCAGCAGTTATCTACAGGGATCTAACTATGGCTACACCTTC. It translates to CASSYLQGSNYGYTF.

The genes are TRBV2 and TRBJ2-2, with 7 positions matching TRBD1. Germline assignment: CDR1 SNHLY and CDR2 FYNNEI. J was trimmed by 0 bases and V by 5 bases; bases with no gene match: 3. CDR3 length: 15 amino acids. The CDR3 protein is CASSPGQTNTGELFF. In DNA form, the CDR3 reads TGTGCCAGCAGTCCGGGACAGACGAACACCGGGGAGCTGTTTTTT.

The chain carries TRBV30 and TRBJ1-2, with a possible D match to TRBD1 (5 bases). The CDR3 covers 12 residues. V gave up 0 bases and J gave up 8 bases, with 10 bases separating them. Germline CDR1 is GTSNPN and CDR2 is SVGIG (reference sequence). Written as DNA, the CDR3 is TGTGCCTGGAGTGTCCCTCAGGGAGGCTACACCTTC. Translated: CAWSVPQGGYTF. Full variable domain (outside the CDR3, taken from reference TRBV30 and TRBJ1-2): SQTIHQWPATLVQPVGSPLSLECTVEGTSNPNLYWYRQAAGRGLQLLFYSVGIGQISSEVPQNLSASRPQDRQFILSSKKLLLSDSGFYLCAWSVPQGGYTFGSGTRLTVV.

The CDR3 DNA is TGTGCCAGCATCCCACAGGGATTGATCGATAATGGCTACACCTTC. It yields the protein CASIPQGLIDNGYTF. This chain connects TRBV6-2 or TRBV6-3 to TRBJ1-2, with D possibly TRBD1 on 6 matching bases. V gave up 7 bases and J gave up 6 bases, with 21 bases separating them. The CDR3 spans 15 residues. The germline V gene encodes CDR1 MNHEY and CDR2 SVGEGT.

J is TRBJ2-7 and V is TRBV19; 9 bases match TRBD1. The CDR3 extends over 15 amino acids. V trimming: 5 bases; J trimming: 3 bases; junction bases outside the gene matches: 8. The V gene's germline CDR1 is LNHDA and CDR2 SQIVND (reference sequence). CDR3 region: CASSVAGTGSYEQYF. DNA of the CDR3: TGTGCCAGTAGTGTCGCCGGGACAGGGAGCTACGAGCAGTACTTC.

This clone was recorded once. The rearrangement uses TRBV5-1 and TRBJ2-1; 11 bases match TRBD2. With V trimmed by 0 bases and J by 9 bases, 5 bases remained unmatched. CDR3 size: 15 residues. The germline gives CDR1 SGHRS, CDR2 YFSETQ. CDR3 sequence (DNA): TGCGCCAGCAGCTTGGGTGATCTAGCGGGAGGTGAGCAGTTCTTC. As protein: CASSLGDLAGGEQFF.

The V gene is TRBV30, the J gene TRBJ1-2; TRBD1 agrees at 7 bases. The CDR3 loop spans 20 amino acids. CDR1 GTSNPN and CDR2 SVGIG come from the germline V gene (reference sequence). Trimming removed 2 bases from V and 2 bases from J; junction bases left unmatched: 23. This CDR3 reads CAWSHPAGTVPPFPNYGYTF. The CDR3 DNA is TGTGCCTGGAGTCATCCCGCCGGGACAGTACCACCCTTCCCAAACTATGGCTACACCTTC.

The chain recombines TRBV4-1 with TRBJ2-4, with 11 bases that match TRBD2. The germline V gene encodes CDR1 MGHRA and CDR2 YSYEKL. The length of the CDR3 is 14 residues. Trimming at V came to 8 bases and at J to 9 bases, leaving 9 bases not matched to a gene. CDR3 DNA sequence: TGCGCCAGCGGAAGGCTAGCGGGAGGAGGCATTCAGTACTTC. It is translated as CASGRLAGGGIQYF.

V gene TRBV29-1 combines with J gene TRBJ1-2, with D perhaps matching TRBD1 (6 bases). Germline V gene data show CDR1 as SQVTM and CDR2 as ANQGSEA. V gave up 8 bases and J gave up 1 base, with 11 bases separating them. The CDR3 has 12 amino acids. CDR3 coding DNA: TGCAGCCTCTGGACAGATAACTATGGCTACACCTTC. Its translation is CSLWTDNYGYTF.

The genes are TRBV6-5 and TRBJ2-2, with TRBD2 matching over 9 bases. In germline, CDR1 is MNHEY, CDR2 SVGAGI. The CDR3 is 16 amino acids. The J segment lost 5 bases and the V segment lost 2 bases, leaving 6 bases of the junction unmatched. The CDR3 reads CASSYTGLASTGELFF. The CDR3 DNA reads as TGTGCCAGCAGTTACACCGGACTAGCGAGTACCGGGGAGCTGTTTTTT.

Written as DNA, the CDR3 is TGTGCCAGCACCCCCCCCGGTCCGAATCAGCCCCAGCATTTT. Translating it yields CASTPPGPNQPQHF. The J gene is TRBJ1-5, the V gene TRBV6-5, with D unresolved. CDR1 and CDR2 (germline): MNHEY, SVGAGI. Trimming took 7 bases from V and 4 from J, leaving 14 bases between them. There are 14 residues in the CDR3.

The V and J genes are TRBV4-3 and TRBJ1-2; D not certain. The CDR3 runs to 16 residues. V dropped 0 bases and J dropped 0 bases, with 11 bases sitting between them. CDR1 and CDR2 from the germline V gene are LGHNA and YSLEER. The CDR3 bases are TGCGCCAGCAGCCAAGATATGAACTCTGCTAACTATGGCTACACCTTC. Amino acid sequence: CASSQDMNSANYGYTF.

The chain uses TRBV7-9 and TRBJ1-3; D ambiguous. The CDR3 has 14 residues. Between the trimmed V and J ends, which lost 0 bases and 5 bases, there was a span of 8 bases. CDR1 is SEHNR and CDR2 is FQNEAQ in the germline V gene (reference sequence). CDR3 protein: CASSLAGRRNTIYF. CDR3 coding DNA: TGTGCCAGCAGCTTAGCAGGGAGGCGAAACACCATATATTTT.

V is TRBV12-1 and J is TRBJ1-1; TRBD1, the D gene given by the table, was not confirmed from the DNA. TRBV12-1 represents a pseudogene. This CDR3 has 17 residues. The chain's CDR3 is CASSDPRDRGPSTEAFF. In nucleotides, the CDR3 is TGTGCCAGCAGCGATCCCCGGGACAGGGGCCCGAGCACTGAAGCTTTCTTT.

This chain uses TRBV5-4 with TRBJ1-1, with D possibly matching TRBD1 (5 bases). Germline CDR1 reads SGHNT; CDR2 reads YYREEE (reference sequence). CDR3 length equals 15 residues. Trimming cost V 0 bases and J 1 base, with 10 bases left between them. In DNA form, the CDR3 reads TGTGCCAGCAGCTTGGCCCAGGGCAGGAACACTGAAGCTTTCTTT. This gives the protein CASSLAQGRNTEAFF.

The chain is built from TRBV18 and TRBJ1-2; the D gene is possibly TRBD1 (6 bases). The V end was cut by 2 bases, the J end by 2 bases, with 9 bases between. Germline assignment: CDR1 KGHSH and CDR2 LQKENI. The length of the CDR3 is 14 residues. CDR3 sequence: CASSPGGRNYGYTF. CDR3 coding DNA: TGTGCCAGCTCACCAGGGGGCAGGAACTATGGCTACACCTTC. The variable domain in full, with the rest retrieved from reference TRBV18 and TRBJ1-2, is NAGVMQNPRHLVRRRGQEARLRCSPMKGHSHVYWYRQLPEEGLKFMVYLQKENIIDESGMPKERFSAEFPKEGPSILRIQQVVRGDSAAYFCASSPGGRNYGYTFGSGTRLTVV.